The source of this T cell receptor (beta chain) is a study of sequential checkpoint blockade in melanoma. On the study more broadly: DNA from about a hundred pretreatment tumor samples underwent TCRβ immunosequencing.

The CDR3 sequence is 17 residues long. Germline-derived CDR1 and CDR2 are MDHEN and SYDVKM. V shed 1 base and J shed 2 bases, with 18 bases lying between them. Treatment: randomized to nivolumab then ipilimumab (arm A) or the reverse (arm B). None of the patients previously received DNA-damaging chemotherapy. Generated by immunoSEQ multiplex PCR, the TCRdb table keeps only in-frame clones and is missing some. The table has 5,000 to 6,000 clones, 20% to 25% seen once. The sequencing here drew on tumor tissue (inferred from file names), taken from a patient given nivolumab and ipilimumab in sequence. The chain uses TRBV28 and TRBJ2-7; the D gene is possibly TRBD2 (5 bases). The source is a human donor with melanoma. CDR3 region: CASSLFLLGIPTYEQYF. The CDR3 coding sequence is TGTGCCAGCAGTTTATTTCTCCTCGGGATCCCCACCTACGAGCAGTACTTC.